This T cell receptor beta chain was sequenced in a study of cytomegalovirus exposure and HLA in healthy donors (dated by TCRdb to about 2017). Some background on the complete study: According to an earlier analysis of a few hundred of the donors, about 179 million T cells yielded 117 million unique TCR beta sequences and 276 Gb of sequence data. Besides the first cohort of 666 subjects, a separate validation cohort made up of 120 different subjects was used. HLA typing covered class I and class II loci at four-digit resolution. The genetic ancestry cluster associated with self-reported Caucasian donors included 80% to 90% of the 350 to 500 genotyped donors. The study aimed to test whether signatures of past pathogen exposure could be identified by cataloging public T cell receptors. In a later genetic analysis, genome-wide SNP genotypes for about 65% of the roughly 700 donors were used, and that subset was treated as a discovery cohort. To predict cytomegalovirus infection status, the study brought together high-throughput TCR immunosequencing, statistical association of individual TCRs with disease status, and machine learning. To decide whether each TCR beta V gene segment behaved as functional or pseudogenic, an earlier analysis of several hundred of the donors relied on high-throughput TCR beta sequencing. Among under 450 genotyped donors of the cohort, an average of about 240,000 unique TCR beta nucleotide sequences were sequenced per donor, 15% to 20% of them non-productive. Every discovery cohort repertoire had been produced on one sequencing platform. Roughly five DR-DQ haplotypes were handled as single units for association and clustering, since linkage in the cohort was strong. Rather than using new phenotypic data, the later analysis identified candidate immune exposures from TCR beta sequences and from how often those sequences occurred across donors. Approximately 300 gigabases of sequencing data and some 85 million unique TCR sequences were included in an early release covering about 700 HLA-typed donors. A later analysis re-analyzed previously published TCR beta repertoires from approximately 700 donors and added high-resolution HLA genotyping to study TCR occurrence patterns. Using immunosequencing, the study profiled T cell repertoires from 500 to 800 subjects and related those repertoires to cytomegalovirus serostatus. The number of donors typed differed by locus, with roughly 629-640 for A, B, C, DRB1 and DQB1, roughly 520 for DQA1, 600 to 610 for DPA1, and approximately 470 for DPB1. Donor age, sex, ethnicity and CMV serostatus were compiled together with the repertoire data. What the authors observed across the whole study: A further reported finding was that TCR beta sequences accurately predicted the HLA-A and HLA-B alleles for most subjects in the first cohort. An earlier analysis of around 540 of the donors showed that most TCR beta V segments appeared in productive rearrangements either about 87% or about 30% of the time, which broadly matched IMGT annotations. Approximately 16 rarely observed V segments, including chromosome 9 orphons, were excluded from the earlier analysis of several hundred of the donors because counts were too low. A later genetic analysis reported fewer N-insertions in productive TCRs among donors in an Asian-associated ancestry cluster than the approximately 700-donor mean. A cluster of highly shared sequence variants was judged likely to represent a technical artifact of the sequencing pipeline. Compared with equally common non-associated chains, HLA-associated TCR beta chains in a later analysis were more clonally expanded and had lower generation probabilities. Specific HLA alleles were associated with some 15,000 TCR beta sequences at a false discovery rate of 0.05 in a later analysis. Most TCR sequences were seen in very few donors, while some public TCRs were found in many individuals. When HLA alleles, especially DR and DQ, strongly co-occurred, attributing TCR associations to individual alleles was difficult. According to a later analysis, most CMV-associated TCR beta chains appeared to be HLA-restricted, and the HLA associations seemed to be driven largely by CMV exposure. Linkage disequilibrium might explain the correlated functional status among segregating V segments, but an unknown experimental factor could not be ruled out. The presence/absence analyses assumed that sequencing depth was roughly uniform across donors, and that assumption may not be true. A later analysis reported that several top co-occurrence clusters appeared linked to parvovirus B19, influenza, CMV and Epstein-Barr virus. A few of the identified cytomegalovirus-associated TCR beta chains were confirmed in vitro to be specific for cytomegalovirus antigens. Only TCR beta chains were sequenced in this cohort, and the absence of alpha or paired-chain data limited detectable features. In a later analysis, the rate of TCR association differed among HLA loci, with DRB1 alleles having the most associated TCRs and HLA-C alleles having the fewest. For the cohort, immune exposure information was limited to CMV serostatus. Because some donors lacked HLA typing at each locus, the association tests relied only on the typed subset. According to the authors, the approach could potentially be generalized to other disease states and immunological phenotypes. The classifier was reported to diagnose cytomegalovirus status with high specificity and sensitivity in both the original cohort and the validation cohort. V-gene and J-gene trimming of TCR beta chains was associated with a missense DCLRE1C variant in a later genetic analysis, and the association was replicated in an independent cohort. The 87-base-pair reads could not distinguish some IMGT-functional V segments, including TRBV6-2 and TRBV6-3, so those segments were excluded. The study listed 164 TCR beta chains as associated with cytomegalovirus.

In total, 666 healthy bone marrow donors made up the cohort. All cohort members were sampled while nominally healthy, although unrecorded immune exposures were likely present. The donor tested CMV seropositive and was one of the 289 seropositive cohort members. Each donor provided a peripheral blood sample, and peripheral blood mononuclear cells were used for TCR beta sequencing. The Qiagen DNeasy Blood Extraction Kit was used to extract genomic DNA from the blood cell samples. The library was obtained by the immunoSEQ multiplex PCR assay. The multiplex PCR relied on a mix of 60 forward primers for TCR Vbeta segments and 13 reverse primers for TCR Jbeta segments. Amplification of the CDR3 region of rearranged TCR beta genes was performed with a multiplex PCR assay on genomic DNA. Amplified TCR beta libraries were sequenced as 87-base-pair reads on the Illumina HiSeq System. The authors processed their data as follows. In a later analysis, 70 million to 95 million unique TCR beta chains were counted across the 500 to 700 repertoires, and roughly 11 million of these chains were shared by at least two donors. A nearest-neighbor algorithm error-corrected the raw reads and collapsed the reads into unique sequences, merging closely related sequences to remove PCR and sequencing errors. CDR3 sequences were aligned to IMGT reference sequences to assign V, D and J gene segments. For a sequence to be retained, at least a six-nucleotide match to both a V gene segment and a J gene segment was required. A rearrangement was called productive if the CDR3 had no stop codons and remained in frame with V and J, and every other rearrangement was called non-productive. Following IMGT convention, CDR3 was defined as the stretch from the second conserved V-encoded cysteine to the conserved J-encoded phenylalanine. The earlier analysis of more than 450 of the donors excluded sequences that lacked an unambiguous match to a single V gene segment. In an earlier analysis of approximately 550 of the donors, V segments were called functional above 56.7% productive rearrangements and were called segregating when the between-donor standard deviation exceeded 5%. To diagnose cytomegalovirus status from the catalog of TCR beta chain sequences, a statistical classification framework was built. A later analysis assigned V and J genes by comparing TCR nucleotide sequences with IMGT/GENE-DB human TR gene sequences. Using the TCRdist pipeline, a later analysis assigned CDR3 sequences along with most-parsimonious VDJ recombination scenarios. In a later analysis, each TCR beta chain was defined by its CDR3 amino acid sequence together with its V-gene family, and reads without a unique V-gene family were excluded. As a way to deal with suspected cross-contamination and a sequencing artifact, a later analysis dropped roughly 600 nucleotide sequences that were highly shared and had low generation probability. In a later analysis, a clonal expansion index for each public chain was calculated from normalized within-repertoire ranks of inferred template counts. In a later analysis, generation probabilities were computed using a VDJ recombination model fitted to out-of-frame rearrangements, and the results were checked against IGoR. In a later analysis, hypergeometric tests were used to score TCR-TCR, TCR-HLA and TCR-CMV co-occurrence, with a repertoire-size bias correction applied to TCR pairs. To estimate false discovery rates, a later analysis permuted the HLA or CMV assignments 20 times. In a later analysis, co-occurring TCRs were grouped using DBSCAN, and TCRdist sequence similarity was added for clustering within HLA-allele-positive subsets. For co-occurrence clustering, repertoires with fewer than 30,000 or more than 120,000 public chains were excluded, along with several repertoires with anomalous nucleotide sharing. TCRdb carries this immuneACCESS record with in-frame sequences only. Its versions omit some clonotypes, under half of them owing to an unresolved V gene in the studies checked, with the rest unexplained. The DNA gave D and trimming, while V, J and clone size come from that table. Here the sample has fewer than 200,000 clones; approximately 80% occur a single time. The ten largest make up about 2.6% of the sample.

With regard to this clone: No cognate antigen has been identified for it. No much larger clone is present one base from it, and per-base qualities are unavailable.

V sheds 1 base and J sheds 1 base, leaving 8 bases between their ends. CDR1 and CDR2 are read off the germline V gene (reference sequence) as SGHNT and YYREEE. The CDR3 covers 14 residues, taking in both the cysteine and the phenylalanine. Left in the record is the CDR3 DNA by itself, 42 bases read in frame from the first base. The source of this sequence is a woman aged 40 to 50 in good health and CMV-seropositive. The chain is assembled from TRBV5-4 and TRBJ1-1; there is no confident call for the D gene. The specimen sequenced was PBMCs. The CDR3 has the sequence CASSLIHKNTEAFF. The DNA sequence follows: TGTGCCAGCAGCTTGATCCACAAGAACACTGAAGCTTTCTTT.